This entry concerns a single T cell receptor (beta chain). Its recognized antigen is unknown. No quality values exist for individual bases; no much larger clone is one base distant. The data belong to a study of graft-versus-host responses after intestinal transplantation (dated by TCRdb to the early 2020s). Study-level background: The transplants that recipients received were multivisceral, liver-intestinal, or isolated intestinal. Every recipient was given anti-thymocyte globulin induction, then maintenance tacrolimus and steroids for two to three years. Graft-versus-host and host-versus-graft alloreactive T cell clones were tracked in the graft, circulation and bone marrow after intestinal transplantation using bulk TCR-beta CDR3 sequencing. A peak of at least 4% donor T cells among recipient peripheral blood mononuclear cells was the definition used for donor T cell macrochimerism. Of the 20 to 25 intestinal transplant recipients enrolled in the cohort, one of whom was a retransplant, a few patients without pretransplant specimens were excluded. Rather than being sequenced by the commercial service, samples from a few later patients were sequenced in-house on an Illumina MiSeq and processed with MiXCR. To identify alloreactive clones, pre-transplant mixed lymphocyte reaction products were sequenced and then compared with unstimulated pre-transplant donor and recipient T cells.

The library was built by means of the immunoSEQ multiplex PCR assay. For most patients, genomic DNA was isolated with the Qiagen DNeasy Blood and Tissue Kit and sent frozen to Adaptive Biotechnologies for TCR sequencing. Adaptive Biotechnologies carried out high-throughput TCR-beta CDR3 sequencing of genomic DNA for most patients. Per the original workflow: Adaptive's ImmunoSEQ software was the source of the TCR sequencing data for about 17 patients, while three other patients were processed with MiXCR and VDJtools. To correct CD4 versus CD8 sorting errors, sequences present in both subsets at a frequency ratio below 5:1 were removed. CDR3 nucleotide sequences shared between donor and recipient were removed because the origin of such sequences could not be assigned. To be classed as alloreactive, a clone needed at least 2-fold expansion over unstimulated cells and a minimum CFSE-low frequency of 0.002% (template counts) or 0.001% (read counts). A clone was considered mappable if detected in the sequenced pre-transplant spleen, lymph node, or MLR CFSE-low populations of the donor or recipient. The cumulative frequency of alloreactive clones was calculated as a percentage of all sequences, weighted by copy number. This is the immuneACCESS table as TCRdb keeps it, with only in-frame sequences that have V and J called. A part of the clones is gone; compared with another copy, unresolved V genes explain less than half, and the rest is unexplained. That table is the source of V, J and clone size, and D and trimming were worked out from the DNA. This sample gives some 85,000 clones in total; approximately 90% of them show up just once. The ten most abundant clones make up around 0.38% of the sample.

What the authors observed across the whole study: Patients with donor T cell macrochimerism had high GvH to HvG T cell clonal ratios in their allografts. Early after transplant, peak levels of circulating GvH clones were found to be associated with declines in HvG clones. The conclusions were limited by the relatively low number and heterogeneity of the intestinal transplant patients. GvH clones were found in recipient bone marrow, and some of the GvH clones appeared earlier in ileal mucosa or blood, which is consistent with an intestinal mucosal origin.

Taken with the paper, the label for time point translates to: cells obtained before transplantation from donor or recipient. CD3+CD4+ and CD3+CD8+ populations were FACS-sorted from unstimulated pre-transplant donor and recipient cells taken from spleen or lymph nodes. Via the germline V gene, CDR1 is SQVTM and CDR2 ANQGSEA. The CDR3 measures 13 amino acids from cysteine to phenylalanine. Left in the record is the CDR3 DNA by itself, 39 bases read in frame from the first base. V lost 7 bases and J lost 0 bases, and the count of bases not matched to a germline gene is 6. This clonotype originated in a human donor who was the organ donor for an intestinal transplant. The rearrangement joined TRBV29-1 to TRBJ2-7; 7 of the junction bases match TRBD1. The sequenced sample was unstimulated CD8+ T cells sorted from spleen or lymph node cells, obtained before transplant. CDR3 region: CSALGDSSYEQYF. The nucleotide sequence is given as TGCAGCGCCTTGGGGGACAGCTCCTACGAGCAGTACTTC.